The present T cell receptor (beta chain) was sequenced within a study of T cell therapy after organ transplantation. Study context: Therapy products were autologous CMV-specific T cells, peptide-expanded for roughly two weeks.

Worth noting for this clone: Its antigen is not known.

Sequenced by immunoSEQ multiplex PCR; TCRdb stores in-frame clones only, minus some. The sample has 15,000 to 20,000 clones, 85% seen once; the top ten hold around 30%. The CDR3 consists of 14 residues. The germline gives CDR1 MGHDK, CDR2 SYGVNS. V lost 7 bases to trimming and J lost 4 bases, with 11 bases between them. Findings of the study overall: Minimal repertoire change after therapy followed marked pretherapy expansions in nonresponders. Lower pretherapy CD8 clonality went with larger post-therapy fold change.

Indicated time point: 20-29 weeks after completion of therapy. Drug-resistant or recurrent cytomegalovirus affected these solid-organ transplant recipient patients. The sequences come from CD8+ T cells from blood, collected after autologous CMV-specific T cell therapy. This TCR was sampled from a human patient who had received a solid organ transplant and had CMV disease. Among the T cells, some may be from the graft donor. The chain joins TRBV25-1 to TRBJ2-6; D is undetermined. The CDR3 DNA follows: TGTGCCAGCATGGATGAGCACGGGGCCAACGTCCTGACTTTC. Protein product: CASMDEHGANVLTF.